This is a list of T cell receptor beta chains from one sample in a study of cytomegalovirus exposure and HLA in healthy donors. TCRdb's table, derived via immunoSEQ multiplex PCR, lists solely in-frame clones and lacks some. The profile shows a few hundred thousand clones, approximately 70% of them singletons. The sequenced sample consisted of PBMCs. These receptors came from a female donor in good health and CMV-seronegative. CDR3s leave out the opening cysteine and the closing phenylalanine or tryptophan.

J: TRBJ2-5; V: TRBV23-1; CDR3: ASSQSQRERGLGQY
J: TRBJ2-2; V: TRBV10-3; CDR3: ATPRGGSNTGELF
J: TRBJ2-7; V: TRBV7-8; CDR3: ASSLAPSGSYEQY
J: TRBJ2-5; V: TRBV11-2; CDR3: ASLGTSGPRETQY
J: TRBJ2-2; V: TRBV29-1; CDR3: SASTGGGIGELF
J: TRBJ2-1; V: TRBV5-4; CDR3: ASSPNLGGSYNEQF
J: TRBJ2-4; V: TRBV28; CDR3: ASSLTGQGGALAKNIQY
J: TRBJ2-3; V: TRBV15; CDR3: ATSREQGSTDTQY
J: TRBJ2-3; V: TRBV5-4; CDR3: ASSLARRGGSTDTQY
J: TRBJ1-3; V: TRBV28; CDR3: ASSPPPGGGGNTIY
J: TRBJ2-1; V: TRBV11-2; CDR3: ASSSGRSAGSYNEQF
J: TRBJ1-1; V: TRBV7-2; CDR3: ASSLAPGRDTEAF
J: TRBJ2-5; V: TRBV10-1; CDR3: ASSGSFRDSRDRETQY
J: TRBJ2-1; V: TRBV9; CDR3: ASSVGTVVKDEQF
J: TRBJ1-4; V: TRBV2; CDR3: ASSGQGVEKLF
J: TRBJ1-2; V: TRBV6-1; CDR3: ASSEAAGGGGYGYT
J: TRBJ2-3; V: TRBV9; CDR3: ASSAWAGVVDTQY
J: TRBJ2-2; V: TRBV21-1; CDR3: ASSRDYRDRGSDTGELF
J: TRBJ1-4; V: TRBV27; CDR3: ASRATGTGGLGEKLF
J: TRBJ1-2; V: TRBV25-1; CDR3: ASSVDVTEPSYGYT
J: TRBJ2-7; V: TRBV15; CDR3: ATSRGRFLRAGDYEQY
J: TRBJ2-6; V: TRBV2; CDR3: ASRWTGGNGKYSGANVLT
J: TRBJ2-7; V: TRBV2; CDR3: ASSPVRQGRKY
J: TRBJ1-1; V: TRBV9; CDR3: ASSRLIRTEAF
J: TRBJ2-7; V: TRBV10-1; CDR3: ASSVGTGSYEQY
J: TRBJ2-2; V: TRBV6-1; CDR3: ASSESLLAGPNTGELF
J: TRBJ1-5; V: TRBV2; CDR3: ASSTGTGGRGNQPQH
J: TRBJ1-4; V: TRBV9; CDR3: ASSVRQGEGEKLF
J: TRBJ2-3; V: TRBV2; CDR3: ASSDLGATDTQY
J: TRBJ2-3; V: TRBV28; CDR3: ASSLSVADTQY
J: TRBJ1-1; V: TRBV7-6; CDR3: ASSPSTGASTEAF
J: TRBJ2-1; V: TRBV19; CDR3: ASHGLSLEQF
J: TRBJ2-7; V: TRBV5-6; CDR3: ASSVDRGEQY
J: TRBJ1-1; V: TRBV30; CDR3: AWRSGAATEAF
J: TRBJ1-3; V: TRBV9; CDR3: ASSVVPSGTLGNTIY
J: TRBJ2-7; V: TRBV7-6; CDR3: ASSSDRGSEQY
J: TRBJ1-1; V: TRBV7-9; CDR3: ASSLAGQGIVNTEAF
J: TRBJ1-1; V: TRBV7-2; CDR3: ASSPQSGREGTEAF
J: TRBJ2-3; V: TRBV5-4; CDR3: ASSPWGQAYRTDTQY
J: -; V: TRBV4-1; CDR3: ASSQVPTSGRGSTVYEQY
J: TRBJ2-5; V: TRBV5-6; CDR3: ASSFPSVAGTQY
J: TRBJ1-1; V: TRBV11-3; CDR3: ASSLGDREQAF